Described below is a single TCR beta chain sequence and its context. Its antigen remains unidentified. Each CDR3 protein is one row after TCRdb ran MiXCR on the reads. The profile shows around 310,000 distinct CDR3 sequences, 25% to 30% of them singletons. This record belongs to a study of T cell repertoires in cytomegalovirus infection. Overall study: Selection of CMV epitopes for the study included recently identified HLA-C-restricted and well-studied HLA-B-restricted ones. It was the public TCR beta signatures that indicated both CMV infection and matching HLA type. Study-wide results and limits: Clonotype analysis showed dominance of the ex vivo response by HLA-C-restricted CMV-specific TCR beta clonotypes.

The CDR3 consists of 15 residues. The V end was cut by 6 bases, the J end by 1 base, with 16 bases between. Germline CDR1 DFQATT, CDR2 SNEGSKA (reference sequence). Here the sequenced sample was cultured PBMCs, taken from culture after CMV antigen stimulation. The V and J genes are TRBV20-1 and TRBJ2-4; TRBD2 might be the D (6 bases). The source is a human donor in good health (CMV status not recorded). Some clones in this sample may be carry-over from other donors' samples. CDR3 DNA: TGCAGTGCGGAGGGGTCCCCTCCCGCCAAAAACATTCAGTACTTC. Encoded protein: CSAEGSPPAKNIQYF.